These 24 T cell receptor beta chains share one sample of origin, sequenced in a study of T cells in Graves' hyperthyroidism and ophthalmopathy. TCR beta CDR3 regions were amplified from RNA transcripts. Using the HTBI primer set, a first-round RT-PCR was run on the TCR CDR3. TCRdb re-analysed the multiplex PCR reads in MiXCR, keeping a single row per CDR3 protein. The data contain 550,000 to 700,000 distinct CDR3 sequences, 35% to 55% of them singletons. The sample comprised peripheral blood or thyroid tissue (not recorded which). The receptors stem from an adult woman with Graves' disease, either hyperthyroidism or ophthalmopathy (not recorded which).

The V gene is TRBV7-3, the J gene TRBJ2-6, with D uncertain. V lost 2 bases to trimming and J lost 0 bases, with 14 bases between them. CDR1 is SGHTA, CDR2 FQGTGA, per germline. CDR3 length equals 18 residues. CDR3 amino acids: CASSLEGAPSSGANVLTF. The CDR3 DNA sequence: TGTGCCAGCAGCTTAGAAGGAGCCCCATCCTCTGGGGCCAACGTCCTGACTTTC.

The chain carries TRBV7-9 and TRBJ1-3; tentatively, D is TRBD1 (6 bases). The CDR3 totals 17 residues. Germline CDR1 SEHNR, CDR2 FQNEAQ (reference sequence). V dropped 5 bases and J dropped 0 bases, with 17 bases sitting between them. The CDR3 coding sequence is TGTGCCAGCAGCCGAAGTACACAGGGCCTCTCTGGAAACACCATATATTTT. Amino acid sequence: CASSRSTQGLSGNTIYF.

This clonotype was seen a handful of times. V usage is TRBV18 and J usage is TRBJ1-5; D is possibly TRBD1 (5 bases). CDR1 and CDR2 (germline): KGHSH, LQKENI. This CDR3 comprises 17 residues. V lost 0 bases to trimming and J lost 0 bases, with 12 bases between them. CDR3 in amino acids: CASSPPGGGYSNQPQHF. The CDR3 DNA follows: TGTGCCAGCTCACCACCGGGCGGGGGATATAGCAATCAGCCCCAGCATTTT.

This chain joins TRBV2 and TRBJ2-7, with 9 bases matching TRBD1. V lost 6 bases, J lost 6 bases, and 6 bases stayed unmatched. Per the germline V gene, CDR1 is SNHLY and CDR2 is FYNNEI. The CDR3 covers 13 residues. Here the CDR3 reads CASRVGQGGEQYF. The DNA of the CDR3 is TGTGCCAGCAGGGTGGGACAGGGTGGCGAGCAGTACTTC.

This clonotype was recorded many times. This sequence joins TRBV5-1 and TRBJ1-1, with TRBD1 as a possible D gene (5 bases). Germline V lookup: CDR1 SGHRS, CDR2 YFSETQ. The CDR3 has 15 residues. Trimming stripped 4 bases from V and 3 bases from J, with 16 bases between. In DNA, the CDR3 is TGCGCCAGCAGCCTGACCAACACAGGAGACACTGAAGCTTTCTTT. The encoded protein is CASSLTNTGDTEAFF. The entire variable domain, with the rest obtained from reference TRBV5-1 and TRBJ1-1, is as follows: KAGVTQTPRYLIKTRGQQVTLSCSPISGHRSVSWYQQTPGQGLQFLFEYFSETQRNKGNFPGRFSGRQFSNSRSEMNVSTLELGDSALYLCASSLTNTGDTEAFFGQGTRLTVV.

V usage is TRBV5-1 and J usage is TRBJ1-1; D is perhaps TRBD1 (5 bases). V lost 1 base, J lost 8 bases, and 12 bases lay in between. Germline V CDR1 and CDR2: SGHRS, YFSETQ. The CDR3 loop spans 13 amino acids. CDR3 region: CASSLQGNLEAFF. Written as DNA, the CDR3 is TGCGCCAGCAGCTTGCAGGGCAACCTAGAAGCTTTCTTT.

This clonotype occurred many times. The chain carries TRBV5-1 and TRBJ2-3; D call uncertain. Germline CDR1 is SGHRS and CDR2 is YFSETQ. CDR3 length: 14 residues. Trimming stripped 4 bases from V and 4 bases from J, with 13 bases between. CDR3 amino acids: CASSIYTASDTQYF. Written as DNA, the CDR3 is TGCGCCAGCAGCATTTACACGGCATCAGATACGCAGTATTTT.

The rearrangement uses TRBV20-1 and TRBJ1-5; 9 bases are shared with TRBD1. This CDR3 is built from 10 residues. V was clipped by 6 bases and J by 11 bases; unmatched bases: 2. Germline CDR1 and CDR2: DFQATT and SNEGSKA (reference sequence). CDR3 nucleotide sequence: TGCAGTGCAAGACAGGGGGCCCAGCATTTT. Protein product: CSARQGAQHF.

V gene TRBV2 combines with J gene TRBJ2-7; D is perhaps TRBD2 (5 bases). Trimming pared 7 bases from V and 0 bases from J, leaving 16 bases between. Germline CDR1 reads SNHLY; CDR2 reads FYNNEI. The CDR3 consists of 15 residues. The DNA for the CDR3 is TGTGCCAGCATCGAGGCCGGGGAGAGCTCCTACGAGCAGTACTTC. Protein product: CASIEAGESSYEQYF.

The chain is built from TRBV28 and TRBJ2-7; D may be TRBD1 or TRBD2 (6 bases each). Between the trimmed V and J ends, which lost 8 bases and 0 bases, there was a span of 14 bases. The CDR3 extends over 14 amino acids. Germline CDR1 MDHEN, CDR2 SYDVKM. In nucleotides, the CDR3 is TGTGCCAGCGGGGGGCGGAGGAGCTCCTACGAGCAGTACTTC. It yields the protein CASGGRRSSYEQYF.

V usage is TRBV5-6 and J usage is TRBJ2-5, with a weak D call TRBD1 (6 bases). The CDR3 runs to 14 residues. Germline loops: CDR1 SGHDT, CDR2 YYEEEE. V was trimmed by 1 base and J by 5 bases, leaving 12 bases between them. CDR3 nucleotide sequence: TGTGCCAGCAGCTTGCCGGACAGTGTCGAGACCCAGTACTTC. Translation: CASSLPDSVETQYF.

The V and J genes are TRBV3-1 and TRBJ2-7; perhaps TRBD2 as D (5 bases). The ends were cut back, 4 bases at V and 7 bases at J, with 11 bases in the middle. Germline V lookup: CDR1 LGHDT, CDR2 YNNKEL (reference sequence). This CDR3 region has 12 residues. The DNA for the CDR3 is TGTGCCAGCAGCCGGAGAGGGCGGGAGCAGTACTTC. Amino acids: CASSRRGREQYF.

This sequence joins TRBV14 and TRBJ1-2, with TRBD1 matching 9 bases. This CDR3 has 16 amino acids. Looked up from germline, CDR1 is SGHDN and CDR2 is FVKESK. The V and J ends lost 1 base and 4 bases, in that order; junction bases with no gene match: 7. As DNA, the CDR3 is TGTGCCAGCAGCCAAGGGACAGGGGCTCGCTTCTATGGCTACACCTTC. Its protein is CASSQGTGARFYGYTF.

This clonotype appeared a single time. This chain links TRBV11-2 with TRBJ2-5, with 9 bases that match TRBD2. The V segment lost 3 bases and the J segment 4 bases; nucleotides outside the gene matches: 9. Germline assignment: CDR1 SGHAT and CDR2 FQNNGV. CDR3 size: 16 residues. The CDR3 DNA sequence: TGTGCCAGCAGCTTGAATAGCGGGAGCCCGGGAGAGACCCAGTACTTC. Translation: CASSLNSGSPGETQYF.

This clonotype was seen repeatedly, ten times or more. The V gene is TRBV6-6, the J gene TRBJ2-5, with D unresolved. CDR3 length: 16 amino acids. Germline lookup yields CDR1 MNHNY and CDR2 SVGAGI (reference sequence). V lost 5 bases, J lost 3 bases, and 19 bases lay in between. This chain's CDR3 is CASSPPGQPGEETQYF. CDR3 coding DNA: TGTGCCAGCAGTCCCCCTGGGCAACCCGGCGAAGAGACCCAGTACTTC.

The V gene is TRBV9, the J gene TRBJ2-2; TRBD2 is a possible D gene (5 bases). CDR1 is SGDLS and CDR2 is YYNGEE in the germline V gene. Trimming removed 4 bases from V and 4 bases from J, with 23 bases in between. The CDR3 consists of 18 residues. The CDR3 coding sequence is TGTGCCAGCAGCAACCAAAGGCGGACCCTAGCCGTCACCGGGGAGCTGTTTTTT. Protein sequence: CASSNQRRTLAVTGELFF.

The chain recombines TRBV20-1 with TRBJ1-5, with 7 bases aligning to TRBD1. Trimming removed 4 bases from V and 5 bases from J; junction bases left unmatched: 8. The CDR3 runs to 14 residues. Germline CDR1 is DFQATT and CDR2 is SNEGSKA (reference sequence). DNA for the CDR3: TGCAGTGCTACCCGACAGGGTAAGGATCAGCCCCAGCATTTT. Amino acid sequence: CSATRQGKDQPQHF.

This clonotype was observed at least ten times. V and J are TRBV6-1 and TRBJ2-7, with 9 bases identical to TRBD2. This CDR3 is 13 amino acids long. From germline, CDR1 is MNHNS and CDR2 SASEGT. The CDR3 DNA reads TGTGCAAGCGGGGGGCGGGAGTTCCACGAGCAGTACTTC. It translates to CASGGREFHEQYF.

This clonotype appeared many times. The gene calls are TRBV28 and TRBJ2-7, with D possibly being TRBD1 (6 bases). The CDR3 consists of 14 residues. CDR1 and CDR2 (germline): MDHEN, SYDVKM. Trimming took 5 bases from V and 1 from J, leaving 12 bases between them. Here the CDR3 DNA reads TGTGCCAGCAGTCCCCGAGGACAGTCCTACGAGCAGTACTTC. This sequence encodes CASSPRGQSYEQYF. Combining the CDR3 with reference TRBV28 and TRBJ2-7 gives the whole variable domain DVKVTQSSRYLVKRTGEKVFLECVQDMDHENMFWYRQDPGLGLRLIYFSYDVKMKEKGDIPEGYSVSREKKERFSLILESASTNQTSMYLCASSPRGQSYEQYFGPGTRLTVT.

This clonotype turned up a few times. This may stem from a read error, because a much larger clone lies one nucleotide away. The V and J genes are TRBV5-1 and TRBJ2-7; D remains ambiguous. The CDR3 consists of 16 residues. The V end lost 0 bases, the J end lost 2 bases, and 15 bases lay between the germline ends. Germline values: CDR1 SGHRS, CDR2 YFSETQ. The CDR3 protein is CASSLGAGPITYEQYF. CDR3 nucleotide sequence: TGCGCCAGCAGCTTGGGAGCCGGACCCATTACCTACGAGCAGTACTTC.

The gene calls are TRBV6-1 and TRBJ2-5, with 7 bases fitting TRBD1. Trimming took 6 bases from V and 4 from J; bases not matched to a gene: 8. This CDR3 region has 14 residues. Germline V gene data show CDR1 as MNHNS and CDR2 as SASEGT. CDR3 protein: CASSNSRGSETQYF. As DNA, the CDR3 is TGTGCCAGCAGCAACAGCAGGGGGTCAGAGACCCAGTACTTC.

This clonotype was observed at least ten times. The chain carries TRBV20-1 and TRBJ1-5, with D unclear. CDR3 length: 12 amino acids. Trimming took off 1 base at V and 4 bases at J, with 5 bases between the two ends. The germline CDR1 and CDR2 sequences are DFQATT and SNEGSKA (reference sequence). CDR3 sequence reads: CSARGGNQPQHF. The DNA of the CDR3 is TGCAGTGCTAGAGGAGGGAATCAGCCCCAGCATTTT.

The chain carries TRBV5-4 and TRBJ1-6, with D perhaps TRBD1 (5 bases). CDR3 length: 12 amino acids. The germline CDR1 and CDR2 sequences are SGHNT and YYREEE (reference sequence). Between the trimmed V and J ends, which lost 4 bases and 16 bases, there was a span of 15 bases. DNA for the CDR3: TGTGCCAGCAGCCTTCCGAGGGGCCCTCTCCACTTT. The encoded protein is CASSLPRGPLHF.

V is TRBV5-1 and J is TRBJ1-2; 8 nucleotides line up with TRBD1. The CDR3 consists of 12 residues. V lost 6 bases to trimming and J lost 8 bases; unmatched junction nucleotides: 6. The germline gives CDR1 SGHRS, CDR2 YFSETQ. The CDR3 DNA reads TGCGCCAGCAAAGAGACAGGGGTCGGCTACACCTTC. Translated, it gives CASKETGVGYTF. The full variable domain, completed using reference TRBV5-1 and TRBJ1-2, is KAGVTQTPRYLIKTRGQQVTLSCSPISGHRSVSWYQQTPGQGLQFLFEYFSETQRNKGNFPGRFSGRQFSNSRSEMNVSTLELGDSALYLCASKETGVGYTFGSGTRLTVV.